The 10 T cell receptor beta chains reported below all come from one sample, sequenced in a study of cytomegalovirus exposure and HLA in healthy donors (dated by TCRdb to 2016 to 2017). The library came from the immunoSEQ multiplex PCR assay. For the multiplex PCR, a mixture combining 60 forward primers for TCR Vbeta segments and 13 reverse primers for TCR Jbeta segments was used. TCRdb mirrors the immuneACCESS table, restricted to in-frame sequences. Some clones are absent from its copies; in checked studies, under half trace to an unresolved V gene, and the reason for the others is unknown. Counted in this sample were 170,000 or so clones; roughly four fifths of them appeared once. The biggest ten clones account for more than 1.5% of the sample. The sample taken for sequencing was PBMCs. All receptors derive from a man aged 45-65 years in good health and CMV-seronegative.

V gene TRBV7-9 combines with J gene TRBJ1-1; no clear D gene. This CDR3 comprises 13 residues. Germline-derived CDR1 and CDR2 are SEHNR and FQNEAQ (reference sequence). Trimming took 4 bases from V and 5 from J, leaving 11 bases between them. The CDR3 DNA follows: TGTGCCAGCAGCTCTCTTTTCCGGACTGAAGCTTTCTTT. The encoded protein is CASSSLFRTEAFF.

The gene calls are TRBV5-5 and TRBJ2-3; a possible D gene is TRBD1 (6 bases). Germline CDR1 SGHKS, CDR2 YYEKEE (reference sequence). V lost 1 base and J 0 bases, leaving 9 bases between the germline ends. The CDR3 is made up of 15 amino acids. In DNA, the CDR3 is TGTGCCAGCAGCTTGCTACAGGGAAGCACAGATACGCAGTATTTT. Translation: CASSLLQGSTDTQYF.

There are a few counts of this clone. The CDR3 nucleotides read TGTGCCAGCAGCCGTCGGGACAGGGGGTCCTACGAGCAGTACTTC. Protein: CASSRRDRGSYEQYF. The chain carries TRBV6-5 and TRBJ2-7; 11 bases align to TRBD1. V shed 6 bases, J shed 1 base, and the junction held 5 bases outside the gene matches. The V gene's germline CDR1 is MNHEY and CDR2 SVGAGI. The CDR3 runs to 15 residues.

This chain connects TRBV4-2 to TRBJ2-3; TRBD2 agrees at 8 bases. CDR1 and CDR2 from the germline V gene are LGHNA and YNFKEQ. The J segment lost 5 bases and the V segment lost 1 base, leaving 11 bases of the junction unmatched. The CDR3 has 17 residues. As DNA, the CDR3 is TGTGCCAGCAGCCAAGTGAGCGGGGGTCGCCCGGGAGATACGCAGTATTTT. It yields the protein CASSQVSGGRPGDTQYF.

The chain uses TRBV4-3 and TRBJ1-5; weak D call: TRBD1 (5 bases). Germline V CDR1 and CDR2: LGHNA, YSLEER. V lost 0 bases, J lost 3 bases, and 9 bases lay in between. This CDR3 comprises 15 residues. CDR3 amino acids: CASSQDSTVNQPQHF. The CDR3, as DNA: TGCGCCAGCAGCCAAGATTCGACAGTCAATCAGCCCCAGCATTTT.

The genes are TRBV15 and TRBJ2-3; a possible D gene is TRBD1 (5 bases). Per germline, CDR1 LNHNV and CDR2 YYDKDF (reference sequence). The CDR3 is 18 amino acids. Trimming removed 0 bases from V and 3 bases from J, with 19 bases in between. CDR3 region: CATSRELAKTAETDTQYF. CDR3 nucleotide sequence: TGTGCCACCAGCAGAGAGTTGGCTAAGACAGCAGAAACAGATACGCAGTATTTT.

CDR3 nucleotides: TGCAGCGCCGAGACAGGGGCAGATACGCAGTATTTT. Its protein is CSAETGADTQYF. The chain recombines TRBV29-1 with TRBJ2-3; 8 bases are a match to TRBD1. The junction had 4 bases not matched to a gene; V was cut back by 7 bases and J by 4 bases. The CDR3 is 12 amino acids. Germline CDR1 reads SQVTM; CDR2 reads ANQGSEA.

J is TRBJ1-1 and V is TRBV5-1; 8 nucleotides line up with TRBD1. From germline, CDR1 is SGHRS and CDR2 YFSETQ. This CDR3 has 16 amino acids. With 2 bases clipped from V and 0 bases from J, the junction kept 6 bases outside the gene matches. Here the CDR3 reads CASSLPTGGLNTEAFF. For the CDR3, the DNA is TGCGCCAGCAGCTTACCAACAGGGGGTCTGAACACTGAAGCTTTCTTT.

V gene TRBV7-2 combines with J gene TRBJ1-2; the match to TRBD1 covers 7 bases. CDR1 is SGHTA and CDR2 is FQGNSA in the germline V gene. This CDR3 has 15 residues. J lost 6 bases, V lost 3 bases, and 10 bases had no gene match. CDR3 nucleotide sequence: TGTGCCAGCAGCTTTGGTATCGCCAGGGGGAATGGCTACACCTTC. It encodes CASSFGIARGNGYTF.

As concerns this clone: A read error may produce the germline difference seen at one junction end. V usage is TRBV20-1 and J usage is TRBJ2-1; a possible D gene is TRBD2 (6 bases). The V gene's germline CDR1 is DFQATT and CDR2 SNEGSKA (reference sequence). This CDR3 is 11 amino acids long. Here the CDR3 reads CSARDRDSRLF. CDR3 DNA: TGCAGTGCTAGAGACAGGGACTCAAGGCTCTTC.